The 28 T cell receptor beta chains given below trace back to one sample, sequenced in a study of T cell responses to AZD1222 COVID-19 vaccine. The protocol was immunoSEQ multiplex PCR, while the TCRdb copy is restricted to in-frame clones and leaves out a portion. The data show about 140,000 clones, with about nine tenths seen just once and more than 3% held by the top ten. The sequences come from peripheral blood, collected on day 0 of AZD1222 vaccination. The source is an adult in good health.

The chain joins TRBV5-6 to TRBJ1-4; D may be TRBD1 (5 bases). V was cut by 4 bases and J by 2 bases, with 18 bases left in between. Germline CDR1 and CDR2: SGHDT and YYEEEE. This CDR3 contains 17 residues. Here the CDR3 DNA reads TGTGCCAGCAGCCGCATTCGGTTGGGGGGGACTAATGAAAAACTGTTTTTT. Translated, it gives CASSRIRLGGTNEKLFF.

The chain has TRBV6-5 and TRBJ2-5; the D is unclear. Germline V gives CDR1 MNHEY, CDR2 SVGAGI. Between the trimmed V and J ends, which lost 6 bases and 3 bases, there was a span of 14 bases. The CDR3 is 14 residues long. The CDR3 DNA is TGTGCCAGCAGGAGATTGGCGGTTAAAGAGACCCAGTACTTC. Its protein product is CASRRLAVKETQYF.

This clone was observed once. The chain recombines TRBV6-5 with TRBJ2-1; possible D gene TRBD2, 5 bases. This CDR3 comprises 13 residues. The V gene lost 6 bases and the J gene lost 6 bases, with 12 bases spanning the gap. Germline V gene lookup returns CDR1 MNHEY and CDR2 SVGAGI. CDR3 in amino acids: CASRTLGINEQFF. CDR3 bases: TGTGCCAGCAGGACCCTCGGGATCAATGAGCAGTTCTTC.

V usage is TRBV12-3 or TRBV12-4 and J usage is TRBJ2-3; D is unclear. V was shortened by 5 bases and J by 2 bases, with 5 bases between the two germline ends. The CDR3 has 12 residues. The CDR3 loop is CASSPNTDTQYF. The CDR3 nucleotides read TGTGCCAGCAGTCCCAACACAGATACGCAGTATTTT.

The V gene is TRBV6-1, the J gene TRBJ2-1; D uncertain. Trimming shortened V by 1 base and J by 6 bases, and 7 bases separated the two germline ends. Looked up from germline, CDR1 is MNHNS and CDR2 is SASEGT. The CDR3 runs 13 residues. The CDR3: CASSEGRVNEQFF. The DNA for the CDR3 is TGTGCCAGCAGTGAAGGACGGGTCAATGAGCAGTTCTTC.

The rearrangement joins TRBV20-1 to TRBJ2-5; TRBD2 matches 11 bases. V trimming: 3 bases; J trimming: 4 bases; junction bases outside the gene matches: 4. The CDR3 covers 14 residues. Germline CDR1 is DFQATT and CDR2 is SNEGSKA (reference sequence). CDR3 in amino acids: CSASIAGGRETQYF. The DNA of the CDR3 is TGCAGTGCTAGTATAGCGGGAGGGCGAGAGACCCAGTACTTC.

This clone was picked up one time. The chain recombines TRBV7-2 with TRBJ2-3, with a weak D call TRBD2 (6 bases). Trimming removed 1 base from V and 0 bases from J, with 14 bases in between. From germline, CDR1 is SGHTA and CDR2 FQGNSA. The CDR3 sequence is 17 residues long. The CDR3 protein is CASSLDVAAASTDTQYF. The DNA of the CDR3 is TGTGCCAGCAGCTTAGACGTAGCGGCAGCTAGCACAGATACGCAGTATTTT.

The CDR3, as DNA: TGTGCCAGCAGCCCCGGGACAGGGGAGTACTATGGCTACACCTTC. Protein product: CASSPGTGEYYGYTF. The chain uses TRBV6-5 and TRBJ1-2; 10 nucleotides match TRBD1. V lost 6 bases and J lost 3; bases outside the gene matches: 7. Germline V CDR1 and CDR2: MNHEY, SVGAGI. This CDR3 contains 15 residues.

This clone is termed large. The chain carries TRBV4-2 and TRBJ2-1; tentatively, D is TRBD2 (6 bases). Looked up from germline, CDR1 is LGHNA and CDR2 is YNFKEQ. V lost 0 bases and J lost 7, with 16 bases in between. The CDR3 totals 16 residues. The CDR3 sequence is CASSQDLGTGYNEQFF. CDR3 coding DNA: TGTGCCAGCAGCCAAGACCTCGGGACTGGATATAATGAGCAGTTCTTC.

V and J are TRBV21-1 and TRBJ2-1; the table gives TRBD2 as D, unverified against the DNA. TRBV21-1 is annotated as a pseudogene. The CDR3 runs 14 residues. This CDR3 is CASSKWGGATEQFF. DNA of the CDR3: TGTGCCAGCAGCAAATGGGGGGGGGCGACTGAGCAGTTCTTC.

The chain couples TRBV3-1 (or the pseudogene TRBV3-2) to TRBJ1-3; perhaps TRBD1 as D (5 bases). The CDR3 length is 18 residues. Germline assignment: CDR1 LGHDT and CDR2 YNNKEL (reference sequence). V shed 4 bases and J shed 0 bases, with 19 bases lying between them. CDR3 in amino acids: CASSPGPTGALSGNTIYF. As DNA, the CDR3 is TGTGCCAGCAGCCCCGGACCCACTGGGGCTCTCTCTGGAAACACCATATATTTT.

The chain recombines TRBV2 with TRBJ2-7; 9 nucleotides align to TRBD1. This CDR3 is built from 14 residues. The germline gives CDR1 SNHLY, CDR2 FYNNEI. Losses at the gene ends were 11 bases for V and 0 bases for J; bases not matched to a gene: 8. The DNA of the CDR3 is TGTGCCGGCGCTTTGGGACAGGGCTCCTACGAGCAGTACTTC. This gives the protein CAGALGQGSYEQYF.

V is TRBV9 and J is TRBJ1-2; D not resolved. V lost 0 bases and J lost 4, with 16 bases in between. From germline, CDR1 is SGDLS and CDR2 YYNGEE. This CDR3 is built from 16 residues. DNA for the CDR3: TGTGCCAGCAGCGTAGTGGACGCCCGGGCGAGCTATGGCTACACCTTC. It specifies CASSVVDARASYGYTF.

The chain is built from TRBV4-1 and TRBJ2-3; TRBD2 aligns across 10 bases. The CDR3 runs 17 residues. The trim removed 1 base at V and 2 bases at J, leaving 6 bases unmatched. CDR1 and CDR2 from the germline V gene are MGHRA and YSYEKL. CDR3 in amino acids: CASSQGASGSITDTQYF. CDR3 in DNA: TGCGCCAGCAGCCAAGGAGCTAGCGGGAGCATCACAGATACGCAGTATTTT.

The chain employs TRBV12-3 or TRBV12-4 and TRBJ1-4; the D gene is possibly TRBD1 (6 bases). Deletions cut 3 bases from V and 8 bases from J, with 10 bases between. CDR3 length: 13 amino acids. CDR3 in DNA: TGTGCCAGCAGTTTCTGGGGGCAAGAAAAACTGTTTTTT. It yields the protein CASSFWGQEKLFF.

This clone was detected only once. The rearrangement joins TRBV27 to TRBJ2-1, with 8 nucleotides matching TRBD1. Losses at the gene ends were 3 bases for V and 6 bases for J; bases not matched to a gene: 7. CDR3 size: 15 residues. Per germline, CDR1 MNHEY and CDR2 SMNVEV (reference sequence). DNA for the CDR3: TGTGCCAGCAGTTTCACCCGGACAGGGTTCAATGAGCAGTTCTTC. Encoded protein: CASSFTRTGFNEQFF.

The rearrangement joins TRBV6-1 to TRBJ2-7, with D hard to call. From germline, CDR1 is MNHNS and CDR2 SASEGT. The germline V and J ends were trimmed by 0 bases and 1 base, with 7 bases remaining between them. The CDR3 sequence is 14 residues long. The CDR3 region is CASSEAGLSYEQYF. CDR3 coding DNA: TGTGCCAGCAGTGAAGCGGGGTTATCCTACGAGCAGTACTTC.

The chain recombines TRBV30 with TRBJ1-1; D perhaps matches TRBD1 (5 bases). The CDR3 length is 13 residues. Germline CDR1 GTSNPN, CDR2 SVGIG (reference sequence). V dropped 0 bases and J dropped 3 bases, with 8 bases sitting between them. The CDR3 DNA reads TGTGCCTGGAGTGTCGGGGGGTACACTGAAGCTTTCTTT. Protein sequence: CAWSVGGYTEAFF.

The genes are TRBV7-2 and TRBJ2-3; D is uncertain. Germline V CDR1 and CDR2: SGHTA, FQGNSA. V was shortened by 3 bases and J by 0 bases, with 7 bases between the two germline ends. This CDR3 comprises 14 residues. CDR3 protein: CASSLGPSTDTQYF. The CDR3 nucleotides are TGTGCCAGCAGCTTGGGTCCTAGCACAGATACGCAGTATTTT. The full variable domain, rest sourced from reference TRBV7-2 and TRBJ2-3, is GAGVSQSPSNKVTEKGKDVELRCDPISGHTALYWYRQSLGQGLEFLIYFQGNSAPDKSGLPSDRFSAERTGGSVSTLTIQRTQQEDSAVYLCASSLGPSTDTQYFGPGTRLTVL.

The chain uses TRBV7-8 and TRBJ2-7, with D perhaps TRBD2 (7 bases). The V gene lost 5 bases and the J gene lost 6 bases, with 17 bases spanning the gap. Germline loops: CDR1 SGHVS, CDR2 FQNEAQ. The CDR3 covers 14 residues. The CDR3 here is CASSPLRGGAEQYF. CDR3 DNA sequence: TGTGCCAGCAGCCCCTTAAGGGGGGGGGCCGAGCAGTACTTC. Full variable domain (rest looked up from reference TRBV7-8 and TRBJ2-7): GAGVSQSPRYKVAKRGQDVALRCDPISGHVSLFWYQQALGQGPEFLTYFQNEAQLDKSGLPSDRFFAERPEGSVSTLKIQRTQQEDSAVYLCASSPLRGGAEQYFGPGTRLTVT.

The rearrangement joins TRBV5-1 to TRBJ2-7, with unresolved D. The CDR3 loop spans 16 amino acids. CDR1 SGHRS and CDR2 YFSETQ come from the germline V gene. Trimming stripped 2 bases from V and 0 bases from J, with 15 bases between. CDR3 region: CASSLVYKVPSYEQYF. CDR3 nucleotides: TGCGCCAGCAGCTTAGTCTACAAAGTTCCCTCCTACGAGCAGTACTTC.

This clone was seen a handful of times. The chain combines TRBV11-2 with TRBJ1-2, with a possible D match to TRBD1 (6 bases). The ends were cut back, 0 bases at V and 2 bases at J, with 13 bases in the middle. Germline V gene data show CDR1 as SGHAT and CDR2 as FQNNGV. The CDR3 length is 16 residues. The CDR3 DNA is TGTGCCAGCAGCTTAGAAAGGGGGGCCCCAAACTATGGCTACACCTTC. It translates to CASSLERGAPNYGYTF.

This clone has just one count. The chain recombines TRBV19 with TRBJ2-1, with 7 bases aligning to TRBD2. The trim removed 5 bases at V and 7 bases at J, leaving 8 bases unmatched. The CDR3 is 14 residues long. The germline CDR1 and CDR2 sequences are LNHDA and SQIVND (reference sequence). The CDR3 nucleotides are TGTGCCAGTAGTGGGGGGGATTTGGGTAATGAGCAGTTCTTC. Encoded protein: CASSGGDLGNEQFF. Filled out from reference TRBV19 and TRBJ2-1, the complete variable domain reads DGGITQSPKYLFRKEGQNVTLSCEQNLNHDAMYWYRQDPGQGLRLIYYSQIVNDFQKGDIAEGYSVSREKKESFPLTVTSAQKNPTAFYLCASSGGDLGNEQFFGPGTRLTVL.

The J gene is TRBJ1-2, the V gene TRBV5-4; a weak D match, TRBD1 (5 bases). The germline V gene has CDR1 SGHNT and CDR2 YYREEE (reference sequence). The CDR3 runs 12 residues. V was clipped by 0 bases and J by 8 bases, with 8 bases between them. The CDR3 loop is CASSLVGGGYTF. The CDR3 bases are TGTGCCAGCAGCTTGGTGGGGGGAGGCTACACCTTC.

This clone was observed once. The V call is TRBV25-1, the J call TRBJ1-1; D is unclear. Looked up from germline, CDR1 is MGHDK and CDR2 is SYGVNS. V lost 6 bases and J lost 3, with 17 bases in between. This CDR3 has 15 amino acids. In nucleotides, the CDR3 is TGTGCCAGCAGCCCCCTTGGGCAGACTTACACTGAAGCTTTCTTT. This translates into CASSPLGQTYTEAFF. Full variable domain (outside the CDR3, taken from reference TRBV25-1 and TRBJ1-1): EADIYQTPRYLVIGTGKKITLECSQTMGHDKMYWYQQDPGMELHLIHYSYGVNSTEKGDLSSESTVSRIRTEHFPLTLESARPSHTSQYLCASSPLGQTYTEAFFGQGTRLTVV.

This sequence joins TRBV27 and TRBJ1-2, with a tentative D call TRBD1 (5 bases). This CDR3 spans 17 amino acids. Germline CDR1 reads MNHEY; CDR2 reads SMNVEV (reference sequence). The germline V and J ends were trimmed by 2 bases and 3 bases, with 19 bases remaining between them. The CDR3 sequence: CASSLGAVGYLDYGYTF. CDR3 nucleotides: TGTGCCAGCAGTTTAGGGGCCGTGGGTTACCTAGACTATGGCTACACCTTC.

CDR3: CASSFGRTSENIQYF. In nucleotides, the CDR3 is TGTGCCAGCAGCTTCGGACGGACTAGCGAAAACATTCAGTACTTC. This chain joins TRBV11-1 and TRBJ2-4, with TRBD2 matching 9 bases. Looked up from germline, CDR1 is SGHAT and CDR2 is FQDESV (reference sequence). V dropped 3 bases and J dropped 5; count of bases not matched to a gene: 5. The CDR3 contains 15 residues. The complete variable domain, with remaining parts taken from reference TRBV11-1 and TRBJ2-4, reads EAEVAQSPRYKITEKSQAVAFWCDPISGHATLYWYRQILGQGPELLVQFQDESVVDDSQLPKDRFSAERLKGVDSTLKIQPAELGDSAMYLCASSFGRTSENIQYFGAGTRLSVL.

CDR3 in amino acids: CATRTSGIYNEQFF. The CDR3 DNA follows: TGTGCCACCAGGACTAGCGGGATCTACAATGAGCAGTTCTTC. The chain recombines TRBV15 with TRBJ2-1; 11 bases align to TRBD2. The germline gives CDR1 LNHNV, CDR2 YYDKDF (reference sequence). V trimming: 6 bases; J trimming: 3 bases; junction bases outside the gene matches: 1. CDR3 size: 14 residues.